The rows below give T cell receptor beta chains drawn from one sample of a study of T-cell reconstitution after alpha-beta-depleted transplantation in children. TCRdb ran MiXCR on the PCR reads and lists one entry per CDR3 protein. The sample lists about 340,000 distinct CDR3 sequences; 13% were seen once. The sequencing used PBMCs, collected from the stem cell graft. The receptors were gathered from a human donor who donated a stem cell graft to a child with Fanconi anemia. Both conserved end residues are part of each CDR3. The order of the fields is V gene, D gene, J gene, clone size, CDR3 DNA, CDR3 protein. A D gene is named only where the DNA matches it firmly. Clone size, where shown, is once, few, many, or a class for clones that have expanded.

V gene: TRBV15; D gene: -; J gene: TRBJ2-7; clone size: -; CDR3 DNA: TGTGCCACCAGTAAGTGGGAGAGCATCCGCGAGCAGTACTTC; CDR3 protein: CATSKWESIREQYF
V gene: TRBV20-1; D gene: -; J gene: TRBJ2-1; clone size: -; CDR3 DNA: TGCAGTGCTAGCCGCACGGGTAGGACAGCCTACAATGAGCAGTTCTTC; CDR3 protein: CSASRTGRTAYNEQFF
V gene: TRBV9; D gene: TRBD2; J gene: TRBJ2-1; clone size: many; CDR3 DNA: TGTGCCAGCAGCGTAGTGGCATCGGGAGGCCTCAATGAGCAGTTCTTC; CDR3 protein: CASSVVASGGLNEQFF
V gene: TRBV6-2/TRBV6-3; D gene: -; J gene: TRBJ1-1; clone size: -; CDR3 DNA: TGTGCCAGCAGTTACGCGTCGGTGAACACTGAAGCTTTCTTT; CDR3 protein: CASSYASVNTEAFF
V gene: TRBV12-3/TRBV12-4; D gene: -; J gene: TRBJ2-2; clone size: many; CDR3 DNA: TGTGCCAGCAGTTCGGACATGCGAACCGGGGAGCTGTTTTTT; CDR3 protein: CASSSDMRTGELFF
V gene: TRBV6-1; D gene: -; J gene: TRBJ1-1; clone size: few; CDR3 DNA: TGTGCCAGCAGTGGTGTAGAAGGGTACACTGAAGCTTTCTTT; CDR3 protein: CASSGVEGYTEAFF
V gene: TRBV11-2; D gene: -; J gene: TRBJ2-1; clone size: many; CDR3 DNA: TGTGCCAGCAGCTTAAACTGGGGGTTCTCCCCCTTTGACAATGAGCAGTTCTTC; CDR3 protein: CASSLNWGFSPFDNEQFF
V gene: TRBV6-5; D gene: -; J gene: TRBJ2-1; clone size: many; CDR3 DNA: TGTGCCAGCAGTGCTCAGGGTAATGAGCAGTTCTTC; CDR3 protein: CASSAQGNEQFF
V gene: TRBV20-1; D gene: TRBD1; J gene: TRBJ1-5; clone size: few; CDR3 DNA: TGCAGTACGGTGCCCCAGACAGGGGATTTTGGAAAAAGCAATCAGCCCCAGCATTTT; CDR3 protein: CSTVPQTGDFGKSNQPQHF
V gene: TRBV20-1; D gene: -; J gene: TRBJ1-2; clone size: few; CDR3 DNA: TGCAGTGCTAGCAGGGTGGAGGGCTACACCTTC; CDR3 protein: CSASRVEGYTF
V gene: TRBV2; D gene: TRBD1; J gene: TRBJ2-1; clone size: -; CDR3 DNA: TGTGCCAGCAGAGGGCCGGTCGGGCCGACAGGGCATTACAATGAGCAGTTCTTC; CDR3 protein: CASRGPVGPTGHYNEQFF
V gene: TRBV4-3; D gene: TRBD2; J gene: TRBJ2-6; clone size: -; CDR3 DNA: TGCGCCAGCAGCCAAGATCCAAGCGGGGGGGCCTCTGGGGCCAACGTCCTGACTTTC; CDR3 protein: CASSQDPSGGASGANVLTF
V gene: TRBV5-1; D gene: -; J gene: TRBJ1-2; clone size: -; CDR3 DNA: TGCGCCAGCAGCTTCCCTTCTGCGGAAAACTATGGCTACACCTTC; CDR3 protein: CASSFPSAENYGYTF
V gene: TRBV24-1; D gene: TRBD1; J gene: TRBJ2-1; clone size: few; CDR3 DNA: TGTGCCACCAGTGATGCCGGGACAGGGGCAGGTGATGAGCAGTTCTTC; CDR3 protein: CATSDAGTGAGDEQFF
V gene: TRBV11-2; D gene: -; J gene: TRBJ2-7; clone size: many; CDR3 DNA: TGTGCCAGCAGCCCGCGGGACGGGTCCTACGAGCAGTACTTC; CDR3 protein: CASSPRDGSYEQYF
V gene: TRBV5-6; D gene: -; J gene: TRBJ2-3; clone size: -; CDR3 DNA: TGTGCCAGCGGATATGGAGATACGCAGTATTTT; CDR3 protein: CASGYGDTQYF
V gene: TRBV10-3; D gene: -; J gene: TRBJ1-5; clone size: many; CDR3 DNA: TGTGCCATCAGTGAGTCGATAGGGTCTGCCAATCAGCCCCAGCATTTT; CDR3 protein: CAISESIGSANQPQHF
V gene: TRBV3-1; D gene: TRBD2; J gene: TRBJ2-6; clone size: -; CDR3 DNA: TGTGCCAGCAGCCAAGAAACTAGCGGGGGGGCTGGGGCCAACGTCCTGACTTTC; CDR3 protein: CASSQETSGGAGANVLTF
V gene: TRBV7-3; D gene: -; J gene: TRBJ1-1; clone size: many; CDR3 DNA: TGTGCCAGCAGCTTAATGGGGGCGGGGAACACTGAAGCTTTCTTT; CDR3 protein: CASSLMGAGNTEAFF
V gene: TRBV12-3/TRBV12-4; D gene: -; J gene: TRBJ2-7; clone size: few; CDR3 DNA: TGTGCCAGCAGACGACAGTCCTACGAGCAGTACTTC; CDR3 protein: CASRRQSYEQYF
V gene: TRBV7-9; D gene: TRBD1; J gene: TRBJ1-2; clone size: few; CDR3 DNA: TGTGCCAGCAGCTTGGGGACAGGGGTCCCTGGCTACACCTTC; CDR3 protein: CASSLGTGVPGYTF